A selection of T cell receptor beta chains follows, all from one sample in a study of blood T cell repertoires in COVID-19. Libraries were prepared by immunoSEQ multiplex PCR; TCRdb keeps only in-frame clonotypes and omits some of them. The data contain 100,000 to 150,000 clones, 86% of them singletons. The specimen sequenced was peripheral blood. These receptors came from a man aged 70 or older who had recovered from COVID-19. CDR3s include the opening cysteine and the closing phenylalanine or tryptophan. Fields, in order: D gene, V gene, clone size, J gene, CDR3 protein, CDR3 DNA. A D gene is named only where the DNA matches it firmly. The size entry is marked missing in some rows and otherwise reads once, few, many or a size class.

-,TRBV5-4,-,TRBJ2-1,CASSLVQGLPHNEQFF,TGTGCCAGCAGCTTGGTGCAGGGGTTACCCCACAATGAGCAGTTCTTC
TRBD1,TRBV3-1/TRBV3-2,few,TRBJ1-6,CASSQGQGNNSPLHF,TGTGCCAGCAGCCAGGGACAGGGGAATAATTCACCCCTCCACTTT
TRBD2,TRBV3-1/TRBV3-2,-,TRBJ2-3,CASSQESKLAGVGQYF,TGTGCCAGCAGCCAAGAAAGTAAACTAGCGGGGGTCGGGCAGTATTTT
TRBD1,TRBV5-1,-,TRBJ2-7,CASSENRGVYEQYF,TGCGCCAGCAGCGAAAACAGGGGAGTATACGAGCAGTACTTC
TRBD2,TRBV11-1,-,TRBJ2-5,CASSPELAEETQYF,TGTGCCAGCAGCCCTGAACTAGCGGAAGAGACCCAGTACTTC
-,TRBV2,-,TRBJ1-6,CASNSRQAPNSPLHF,TGTGCCAGCAATAGCCGACAGGCCCCAAATTCACCCCTCCACTTT
TRBD1,TRBV7-9,-,TRBJ1-2,CASSRDRGEYGYTF,TGTGCCAGCAGCCGGGACAGGGGAGAGTATGGCTACACCTTC
-,TRBV19,-,TRBJ1-2,CASSIDRAEYGYTF,TGTGCCAGTAGTATAGATCGCGCGGAATATGGCTACACCTTC
TRBD1,TRBV2,-,TRBJ1-2,CASSINRDRGLGYTF,TGTGCCAGCAGCATCAACCGGGACAGGGGGCTTGGCTACACCTTC
TRBD1,TRBV5-1,-,TRBJ1-2,CASSPWDSVGYTF,TGCGCCAGCAGCCCCTGGGACAGCGTTGGCTACACCTTC
-,TRBV7-8,-,TRBJ1-2,CASGRGFYYGYTF,TGTGCCAGCGGCAGGGGATTTTACTATGGCTACACCTTC
-,TRBV12-3/TRBV12-4,once,TRBJ2-3,CASQGSTDTQYF,TGTGCCAGTCAGGGTAGCACAGATACGCAGTATTTT
TRBD1,TRBV2,-,TRBJ1-6,CASGRDSSSYNSPLHF,TGTGCCAGCGGTCGGGACAGCAGCTCCTATAATTCACCCCTCCACTTT
-,TRBV5-4,-,TRBJ1-2,CASSLGPDGGGDGYTF,TGTGCCAGCAGCTTGGGGCCGGACGGCGGGGGGGATGGCTACACCTTC
TRBD2,TRBV5-1,few,TRBJ2-3,CASSLDPSGRADTQYF,TGCGCCAGCAGCTTGGACCCTAGCGGGAGAGCAGATACGCAGTATTTT
-,TRBV30,-,TRBJ1-6,CAWRGDGEYSPLHF,TGTGCCTGGAGGGGCGACGGCGAGTATTCACCCCTCCACTTT
-,TRBV18,-,TRBJ1-2,CASSPDPQDSSYTF,TGTGCCAGCTCCCCCGACCCCCAGGACAGCAGCTACACCTTC
TRBD1,TRBV14,few,TRBJ1-2,CASSQVNRGHRYGYTF,TGTGCCAGCAGCCAAGTAAACAGGGGGCATAGGTATGGCTACACCTTC
-,TRBV6-5,-,TRBJ1-2,CASSPVEGYGYTF,TGTGCCAGCAGCCCAGTAGAGGGCTATGGCTACACCTTC
-,TRBV9,-,TRBJ2-3,CASSPRGGGTDTQYF,TGTGCCAGCAGCCCCCGAGGGGGGGGCACAGATACGCAGTATTTT
TRBD2,TRBV7-2,-,TRBJ2-1,CASSILLAGGYNEQFF,TGTGCCAGCAGCATCCTACTAGCGGGAGGTTACAATGAGCAGTTCTTC
-,TRBV15,-,TRBJ2-2,CATSRDRPDTGELFF,TGTGCCACCAGCAGAGATCGTCCGGACACCGGGGAGCTGTTTTTT
TRBD2,TRBV28,-,TRBJ2-7,CASTLAGHSYEQYF,TGTGCCAGCACCCTAGCGGGGCACTCCTACGAGCAGTACTTC
TRBD1,TRBV9,-,TRBJ2-3,CASSVQGAPTDTQYF,TGTGCCAGCAGTGTACAGGGGGCCCCCACAGATACGCAGTATTTT
TRBD2,TRBV2,-,TRBJ2-3,CASSWRLAHADTQYF,TGTGCCAGCAGTTGGAGACTAGCTCACGCAGATACGCAGTATTTT
-,TRBV18,few,TRBJ2-5,CASSESRDYGFYF,TGTGCCAGCTCCGAGTCCCGTGACTATGGGTTTTACTTC
-,TRBV10-3,-,TRBJ2-7,CAISESRGDYEQYF,TGTGCCATCAGTGAGTCACGAGGAGACTACGAGCAGTACTTC
-,TRBV6-6,-,TRBJ2-2,CASSYSRNTGELFF,TGTGCCAGCAGTTACTCTCGGAACACCGGGGAGCTGTTTTTT
-,TRBV6-5,few,TRBJ1-3,CASSYRESSGNTIYF,TGTGCCAGCAGTTACCGGGAGAGCTCTGGAAACACCATATATTTT
-,TRBV19,-,TRBJ1-1,CASRRDTGTEAFF,TGTGCCAGTAGACGGGACACCGGCACTGAAGCTTTCTTT
-,TRBV6-5,-,TRBJ2-2,CASRYGTNTGELFF,TGTGCCAGCAGATATGGGACTAACACCGGGGAGCTGTTTTTT
TRBD1,TRBV2,-,TRBJ1-2,CASSPGQGHGYTF,TGTGCCAGCAGTCCGGGACAGGGCCATGGCTACACCTTC
-,TRBV19,-,TRBJ2-3,CASSKGDGTDTQYF,TGTGCCAGTAGTAAGGGGGATGGCACAGATACGCAGTATTTT
TRBD2,TRBV4-3,once,TRBJ2-7,CASSQDYRTSWGHEQYF,TGCGCCAGCAGCCAAGATTATCGGACTAGCTGGGGCCACGAGCAGTACTTC
TRBD2,TRBV28,-,TRBJ2-1,CASSLILAGANYNEQFF,TGTGCCAGCAGTTTAATACTAGCGGGAGCGAACTACAATGAGCAGTTCTTC
-,TRBV2,once,TRBJ1-5,CASSAGLQPQHF,TGTGCCAGCAGTGCGGGGTTACAGCCCCAGCATTTT
-,TRBV9,few,TRBJ1-3,CASSPRDNLGDTIYF,TGTGCCAGCAGCCCACGTGATAACCTAGGGGACACCATATATTTT
TRBD1,TRBV24-1,once,TRBJ2-2,CATSHRGRGTGELFF,TGTGCCACCAGTCACAGGGGCCGGGGCACCGGGGAGCTGTTTTTT
TRBD1,TRBV19,-,TRBJ1-5,CASSGDRGYNQPQHF,TGTGCCAGTAGTGGGGACAGGGGCTACAATCAGCCCCAGCATTTT
TRBD2,TRBV3-1/TRBV3-2,-,TRBJ2-1,CASSQGTSRGIYEQFF,TGTGCCAGCAGCCAAGGGACTAGTCGGGGGATATATGAGCAGTTCTTC
TRBD1,TRBV5-4,-,TRBJ2-2,CASSLPGQGASGELFF,TGTGCCAGCAGCCTCCCGGGACAGGGGGCTTCGGGGGAGCTGTTTTTT
-,TRBV5-1,-,TRBJ2-5,CASTGTKPSGQETQYF,TGCGCCAGTACCGGGACAAAGCCTTCTGGCCAAGAGACCCAGTACTTC
TRBD2,TRBV5-4,-,TRBJ2-7,CASSPGLAGKGYEQYF,TGTGCCAGCAGCCCGGGACTAGCGGGGAAAGGCTACGAGCAGTACTTC
-,TRBV5-1,-,TRBJ1-1,CASSPGQTNTEAFF,TGCGCCAGCAGCCCAGGACAGACGAACACTGAAGCTTTCTTT
-,TRBV5-1,-,TRBJ2-1,CASSLGTTGQFF,TGCGCCAGCAGCTTAGGGACAACTGGGCAGTTCTTC
TRBD2,TRBV5-6,-,TRBJ2-1,CASSRLAGVYNEQFF,TGTGCCAGCAGCCGACTAGCGGGGGTATACAATGAGCAGTTCTTC
-,TRBV29-1,-,TRBJ1-1,CSVDGGEAFF,TGCAGCGTTGACGGGGGTGAAGCTTTCTTT
TRBD2,TRBV19,-,TRBJ2-7,CASSMTTSGSYEQYF,TGTGCCAGTAGTATGACGACTAGCGGGTCCTACGAGCAGTACTTC
-,TRBV19,-,TRBJ1-4,CASSIGSSGQKLFF,TGTGCCAGTAGTATCGGGAGTTCGGGGCAAAAACTGTTTTTT
-,TRBV28,-,TRBJ2-3,CASSFLVPDTQYF,TGTGCCAGCAGTTTTCTAGTTCCAGATACGCAGTATTTT